A single sample is the source of the 17 T cell receptor beta chains below, sequenced in a study of shared clonotypes between healthy human individuals. Using immunoSEQ multiplex PCR, the repertoire was profiled, and TCRdb retains in-frame clones only, with some absent. The table records about 2.4 million clones, more than 90% of them present only once. The sample consisted of naive CD4+ T cells sorted from blood. Subset of the sample: CD45RA+ positively selected. The receptors shown here come from a man between 18 and 35 years old in good health.

In regard to this clone: This sample includes further DNA sequences coding for the same CDR3. The chain joins TRBV9 to TRBJ2-3; weak D call: TRBD2 (5 bases). V lost 0 bases to trimming and J lost 0 bases, with 8 bases between them. CDR1 SGDLS and CDR2 YYNGEE come from the germline V gene. This CDR3 has 15 residues. The CDR3, as DNA: TGTGCCAGCAGCGTAGGTGCTAGCAGCACAGATACGCAGTATTTT. Translating it yields CASSVGASSTDTQYF.

This rearrangement joins TRBV28 to TRBJ1-2; D not resolved. Deletions cut 6 bases from V and 4 bases from J, with 9 bases between. The CDR3 totals 12 residues. Germline assignment: CDR1 MDHEN and CDR2 SYDVKM. The CDR3 loop is CASSGRTYGYTF. In DNA, the CDR3 is TGTGCCAGCAGCGGACGGACCTATGGCTACACCTTC.

V usage is TRBV6-6 and J usage is TRBJ1-5; D is unresolved. Trimming pared 10 bases from V and 2 bases from J, leaving 12 bases between. The germline gives CDR1 MNHNY, CDR2 SVGAGI (reference sequence). The CDR3 has 13 residues. The CDR3 is CATQEHGNQPQHF. The CDR3 coding sequence is TGTGCCACTCAGGAGCACGGCAATCAGCCCCAGCATTTT.

V usage is TRBV4-1 and J usage is TRBJ1-1; no definite D call. The CDR3 totals 14 residues. V lost 2 bases, J lost 4 bases, and 11 bases lay in between. Germline values: CDR1 MGHRA, CDR2 YSYEKL. This CDR3 is CASSQQELGTEAFF. The CDR3 coding sequence is TGCGCCAGCAGCCAACAGGAATTGGGCACTGAAGCTTTCTTT.

This chain connects TRBV19 to TRBJ2-5; TRBD1 might be the D (6 bases). The CDR3 length is 14 residues. CDR1 and CDR2 from the germline V gene are LNHDA and SQIVND (reference sequence). V lost 6 bases and J 6 bases, leaving 17 bases between the germline ends. CDR3 coding DNA: TGTGCCAGTAGCCTTGACGGACAGTTGAAGACCCAGTACTTC. Translating gives CASSLDGQLKTQYF.

V usage is TRBV9 and J usage is TRBJ2-3, with TRBD2 matching over 13 bases. V dropped 3 bases and J dropped 2; count of bases not matched to a gene: 12. This CDR3 contains 19 residues. Germline V CDR1 and CDR2: SGDLS, YYNGEE. CDR3 nucleotide sequence: TGTGCCAGCAGCGGACTAGCGGGGGGTCCCCACCACCCCACAGATACGCAGTATTTT. This translates into CASSGLAGGPHHPTDTQYF.

Turning to this clone: The sample contains more than one DNA sequence encoding this CDR3. The V and J genes are TRBV5-6 and TRBJ1-1; unclear D gene. V dropped 0 bases and J dropped 1 base, with 7 bases sitting between them. The CDR3 loop spans 14 amino acids. The germline V gene encodes CDR1 SGHDT and CDR2 YYEEEE. This CDR3 is CASSLAGGNTEAFF. The CDR3 nucleotides are TGTGCCAGCAGCTTGGCGGGTGGGAACACTGAAGCTTTCTTT.

The J gene is TRBJ2-5, the V gene TRBV5-1, with TRBD2 as a possible D gene (5 bases). Deletions cut 3 bases from V and 5 bases from J, with 14 bases between. Per germline, CDR1 SGHRS and CDR2 YFSETQ. This CDR3 is built from 14 residues. CDR3 nucleotides: TGCGCCAGCAGCTACCGGGAAGGGCGGGAGACCCAGTACTTC. Translating it yields CASSYREGRETQYF.

This clone was seen a single time. The rearrangement links TRBV10-3 to TRBJ2-5, with D possibly being TRBD2 (5 bases). V lost 3 bases to trimming and J lost 0 bases, with 8 bases between them. This CDR3 has 14 amino acids. The V gene's germline CDR1 is ENHRY and CDR2 SYGVKD. The DNA for the CDR3 is TGTGCCATCAGTGAAGGAGGTGACCAAGAGACCCAGTACTTC. It is translated as CAISEGGDQETQYF.

V is TRBV7-8 and J is TRBJ2-1; 10 bases line up with TRBD2. Germline V gene lookup returns CDR1 SGHVS and CDR2 FQNEAQ. CDR3 size: 15 residues. The J segment lost 4 bases and the V segment lost 5 bases, leaving 5 bases of the junction unmatched. The DNA for the CDR3 is TGTGCCAGCAGCACCGGACTAGCGGAGTACAATGAGCAGTTCTTC. Protein sequence: CASSTGLAEYNEQFF.

This clone occurred a few times. This chain joins TRBV5-1 and TRBJ2-5; perhaps TRBD1 as D (6 bases). From germline, CDR1 is SGHRS and CDR2 YFSETQ. V gave up 0 bases and J gave up 9 bases, with 15 bases separating them. CDR3 length equals 14 residues. CDR3 region: CASSLVGDTVAQYF. CDR3 nucleotide sequence: TGCGCCAGCAGCTTGGTGGGGGACACCGTAGCCCAGTACTTC.

The rearrangement uses TRBV9 and TRBJ2-5; 9 bases are a match to TRBD2. The CDR3 totals 16 residues. The germline V gene encodes CDR1 SGDLS and CDR2 YYNGEE. V was pared by 3 bases and J by 5 bases, with 11 bases of the junction left unmatched. The CDR3 DNA reads TGTGCCAGCAGCGCCGCAGCGGGAGGACATAAGGAGACCCAGTACTTC. Translation gives CASSAAAGGHKETQYF.

On this clone: Other DNA sequences in the sample encode the same CDR3. The chain employs TRBV5-1 and TRBJ2-5; weak D call: TRBD1 (6 bases). The CDR3 length is 14 residues. V gave up 3 bases and J gave up 2 bases, with 11 bases separating them. Germline lookup yields CDR1 SGHRS and CDR2 YFSETQ. The CDR3 nucleotides are TGCGCCAGCAGCTCGGACAGCCTACAAGAGACCCAGTACTTC. It is translated as CASSSDSLQETQYF. Supplemented by reference TRBV5-1 and TRBJ2-5, the full variable domain reads KAGVTQTPRYLIKTRGQQVTLSCSPISGHRSVSWYQQTPGQGLQFLFEYFSETQRNKGNFPGRFSGRQFSNSRSEMNVSTLELGDSALYLCASSSDSLQETQYFGPGTRLLVL.

The genes are TRBV29-1 and TRBJ1-2; 7 nucleotides agree with TRBD1. The J segment lost 8 bases and the V segment lost 2 bases, leaving 11 bases of the junction unmatched. Looked up from germline, CDR1 is SQVTM and CDR2 is ANQGSEA. This CDR3 comprises 14 residues. The CDR3 coding sequence is TGCAGCGTTGAATTAAAGAGACAGGGTGACGGCTACACCTTC. It yields the protein CSVELKRQGDGYTF.

This clone was observed a single time. This chain links TRBV7-8 with TRBJ1-2; no clear D. The length of the CDR3 is 15 residues. Trimming pared 4 bases from V and 2 bases from J, leaving 14 bases between. Germline values: CDR1 SGHVS, CDR2 FQNEAQ. DNA of the CDR3: TGTGCCAGCAGCTCAACGAACATATTGAACTATGGCTACACCTTC. Its protein product is CASSSTNILNYGYTF.

The rearrangement uses TRBV2 and TRBJ2-7; tentative D call: TRBD1 (6 bases). This CDR3 has 15 residues. Germline V CDR1 and CDR2: SNHLY, FYNNEI. The V gene lost 4 bases and the J gene lost 0 bases, with 13 bases spanning the gap. CDR3 bases: TGTGCCAGCAGTGTCGCACAGGGTATCTCCTACGAGCAGTACTTC. Protein: CASSVAQGISYEQYF. The whole variable domain, remainder taken from reference TRBV2 and TRBJ2-7, is EPEVTQTPSHQVTQMGQEVILRCVPISNHLYFYWYRQILGQKVEFLVSFYNNEISEKSEIFDDQFSVERPDGSNFTLKIRSTKLEDSAMYFCASSVAQGISYEQYFGPGTRLTVT.

This clone was detected only once. The rearrangement joins TRBV7-2 to TRBJ1-6, with TRBD1 as a possible D gene (6 bases). The V end was cut by 0 bases, the J end by 7 bases, with 13 bases between. The CDR3 has 16 residues. Germline V gives CDR1 SGHTA, CDR2 FQGNSA. The CDR3 region has the DNA TGTGCCAGCAGCTTAGCGGGCAGGGGCGCAAATTCACCCCTCCACTTT. This translates into CASSLAGRGANSPLHF.